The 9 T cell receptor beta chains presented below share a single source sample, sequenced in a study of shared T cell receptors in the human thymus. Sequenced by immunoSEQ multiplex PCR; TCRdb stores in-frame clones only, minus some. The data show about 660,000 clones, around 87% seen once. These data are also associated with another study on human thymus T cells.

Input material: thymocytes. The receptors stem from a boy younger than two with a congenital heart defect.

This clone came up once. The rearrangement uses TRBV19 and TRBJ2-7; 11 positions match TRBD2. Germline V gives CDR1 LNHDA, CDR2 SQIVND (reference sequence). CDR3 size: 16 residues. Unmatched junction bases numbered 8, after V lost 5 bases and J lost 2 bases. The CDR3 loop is CASSQVGLAETYEQYF. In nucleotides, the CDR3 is TGTGCCAGTAGTCAAGTGGGACTAGCGGAAACCTACGAGCAGTACTTC.

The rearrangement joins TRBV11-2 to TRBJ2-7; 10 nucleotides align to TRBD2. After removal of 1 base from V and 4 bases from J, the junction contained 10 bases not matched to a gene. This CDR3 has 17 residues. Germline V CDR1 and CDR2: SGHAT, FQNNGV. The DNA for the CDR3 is TGTGCCAGCAGCTTAGCCGGGACTAGCGAAGGCCTTTACGAGCAGTACTTC. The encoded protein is CASSLAGTSEGLYEQYF.

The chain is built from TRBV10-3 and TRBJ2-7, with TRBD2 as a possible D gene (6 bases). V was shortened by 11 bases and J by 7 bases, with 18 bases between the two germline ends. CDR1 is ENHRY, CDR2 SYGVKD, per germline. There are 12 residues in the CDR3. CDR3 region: CAPLRGKGEQYF. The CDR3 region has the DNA TGTGCCCCCCTACGGGGGAAGGGAGAGCAGTACTTC.

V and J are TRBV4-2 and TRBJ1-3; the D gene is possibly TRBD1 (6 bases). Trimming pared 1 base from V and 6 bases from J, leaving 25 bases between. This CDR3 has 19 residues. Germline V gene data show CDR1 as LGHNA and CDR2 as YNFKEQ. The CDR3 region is CASSQVPPTKDSISNTIYF. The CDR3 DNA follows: TGTGCCAGCAGCCAAGTCCCCCCCACCAAGGACAGCATCTCAAACACCATATATTTT.

CDR3 sequence (DNA): TGTGCCAGCAGCTTAGATACAGGGCCCCCGGTTGACACCGGGGAGCTGTTTTTT. Translating it yields CASSLDTGPPVDTGELFF. The genes are TRBV5-4 and TRBJ2-2, with D maybe TRBD1 (6 bases). This CDR3 comprises 18 residues. V lost 2 bases to trimming and J lost 3 bases, with 20 bases between them. Looked up from germline, CDR1 is SGHNT and CDR2 is YYREEE (reference sequence).

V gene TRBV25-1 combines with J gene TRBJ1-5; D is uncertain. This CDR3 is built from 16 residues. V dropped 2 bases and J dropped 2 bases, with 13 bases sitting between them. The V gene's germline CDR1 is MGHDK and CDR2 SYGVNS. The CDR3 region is CASSEGAGGGNQPQHF. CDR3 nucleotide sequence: TGTGCCAGCAGTGAAGGTGCGGGCGGTGGCAATCAGCCCCAGCATTTT.

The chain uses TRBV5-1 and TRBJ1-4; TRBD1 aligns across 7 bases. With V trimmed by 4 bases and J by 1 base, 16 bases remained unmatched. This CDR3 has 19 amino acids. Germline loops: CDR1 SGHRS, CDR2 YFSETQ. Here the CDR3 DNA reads TGCGCCAGCAGCAACCGAACAGGGGTTGTTGTGGGAACTAATGAAAAACTGTTTTTT. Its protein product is CASSNRTGVVVGTNEKLFF.

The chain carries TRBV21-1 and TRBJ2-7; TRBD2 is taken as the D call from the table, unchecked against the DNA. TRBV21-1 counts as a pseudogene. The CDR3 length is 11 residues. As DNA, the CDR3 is TGTGCCACGTCCAGCGGGGCCGTAGGGTACTTC. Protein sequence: CATSSGAVGYF.

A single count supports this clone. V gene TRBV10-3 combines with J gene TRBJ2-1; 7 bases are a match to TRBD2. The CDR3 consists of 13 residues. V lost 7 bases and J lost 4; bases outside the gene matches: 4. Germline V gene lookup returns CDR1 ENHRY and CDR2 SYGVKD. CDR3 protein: CAITTSEYNEQFF. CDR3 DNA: TGTGCCATCACCACTAGCGAGTACAATGAGCAGTTCTTC.